The 21 T cell receptor beta chains in this list originate from one sample, sequenced in a study of OX40 agonist ivuxolimab in advanced cancers. Using immunoSEQ multiplex PCR, the repertoire was profiled, and TCRdb retains in-frame clones only, with some absent. The sample contains 37,000 or so clones, around three quarters of which appear only once. This sample comprised CD4+ or CD8+ T cells sorted from blood, obtained in a trial of the OX40 agonist ivuxolimab. All receptors derive from an adult with an advanced solid tumor such as melanoma, head and neck, liver or kidney cancer.

The rearrangement joins TRBV7-8 to TRBJ1-4, with a tentative D call TRBD1 (6 bases). The CDR3 is 15 amino acids. The germline gives CDR1 SGHVS, CDR2 FQNEAQ. Trimming shortened V by 5 bases and J by 4 bases, and 14 bases separated the two germline ends. The CDR3 DNA follows: TGTGCCAGCAGCCCCCTGGGGGCGCGTAATGAAAAACTGTTTTTT. Amino acid sequence: CASSPLGARNEKLFF.

V and J are TRBV30 and TRBJ1-6, with D maybe TRBD1 (5 bases). CDR1 is GTSNPN and CDR2 is SVGIG in the germline V gene (reference sequence). Trimming removed 0 bases at V and 14 bases at J, with 14 bases between. The CDR3 extends over 13 amino acids. CDR3 sequence reads: CAWSVFGGSALHF. CDR3 in DNA: TGTGCCTGGAGTGTATTCGGGGGGTCGGCCCTCCACTTT.

The rearrangement links TRBV6-6 to TRBJ1-1; D is unresolved. The CDR3 has 12 amino acids. Germline-derived CDR1 and CDR2 are MNHNY and SVGAGI (reference sequence). Between the trimmed V and J ends, which lost 6 bases and 4 bases, there was a span of 9 bases. The CDR3 DNA follows: TGTGCCAGCAGCTTAGTGGTCACTGAAGCTTTCTTT. Translated, it gives CASSLVVTEAFF.

The J gene is TRBJ1-5, the V gene TRBV5-6, with D possibly matching TRBD1 (6 bases). V gave up 6 bases and J gave up 2 bases, with 12 bases separating them. Germline V CDR1 and CDR2: SGHDT, YYEEEE. The CDR3 sequence is 14 residues long. CDR3 amino acids: CASTFGGRNQPQHF. CDR3 bases: TGTGCCAGCACCTTCGGGGGGCGCAATCAGCCCCAGCATTTT.

The chain uses TRBV18 and TRBJ1-3; unclear D gene. Trimming took off 1 base at V and 4 bases at J, with 8 bases between the two ends. The CDR3 length is 14 residues. CDR1 and CDR2 from the germline V gene are KGHSH and LQKENI. Written as DNA, the CDR3 is TGTGCCAGCTCACCACAACAGTACGGAAACACCATATATTTT. It translates to CASSPQQYGNTIYF.

The J gene is TRBJ1-4, the V gene TRBV5-1; TRBD1 is a possible D gene (6 bases). The V end was cut by 2 bases, the J end by 5 bases, with 13 bases between. The CDR3 totals 15 residues. Germline CDR1 and CDR2: SGHRS and YFSETQ. CDR3 DNA: TGCGCCAGCAGCTTAACCGGGACAAGAAATGAAAAACTGTTTTTT. Translated: CASSLTGTRNEKLFF.

J is TRBJ1-2 and V is TRBV2, with D maybe TRBD1 (6 bases). V gave up 6 bases and J gave up 8 bases, with 13 bases separating them. Germline V gene lookup returns CDR1 SNHLY and CDR2 FYNNEI. This CDR3 has 12 amino acids. The CDR3: CASRQGSRGYTF. The CDR3 bases are TGTGCCAGCAGACAGGGATCGCGCGGCTACACCTTC.

This clone appeared a few times. The chain joins TRBV9 to TRBJ1-6; D call uncertain. The CDR3 is made up of 15 amino acids. Germline values: CDR1 SGDLS, CDR2 YYNGEE. V was trimmed by 0 bases and J by 10 bases, leaving 14 bases between them. CDR3 in amino acids: CASSVATGWGSPLHF. CDR3 DNA sequence: TGTGCCAGCAGCGTAGCTACGGGGTGGGGATCACCCCTCCACTTT. The entire variable domain, with the rest obtained from reference TRBV9 and TRBJ1-6, is as follows: DSGVTQTPKHLITATGQRVTLRCSPRSGDLSVYWYQQSLDQGLQFLIQYYNGEERAKGNILERFSAQQFPDLHSELNLSSLELGDSALYFCASSVATGWGSPLHFGNGTRLTVT.

The chain is built from TRBV7-8 and TRBJ2-3; no clear D gene. CDR1 is SGHVS, CDR2 FQNEAQ, per germline. The CDR3 totals 13 residues. V was trimmed by 3 bases and J by 6 bases, leaving 10 bases between them. CDR3 in amino acids: CASSFVSGDTQYF. The CDR3 region has the DNA TGTGCCAGCAGCTTTGTCTCCGGTGATACGCAGTATTTT.

J is TRBJ1-5 and V is TRBV6-1, with 9 nucleotides matching TRBD1. The CDR3 consists of 14 residues. Trimming took 6 bases from V and 3 from J; bases not matched to a gene: 3. Germline CDR1 reads MNHNS; CDR2 reads SASEGT. The CDR3 nucleotides read TGTGCCAGCAGGGGACAGGGCATCAATCAGCCCCAGCATTTT. As protein: CASRGQGINQPQHF.

The V gene is TRBV28, the J gene TRBJ1-2; D possibly corresponds to TRBD1 (5 bases). This CDR3 region has 12 residues. The V end was cut by 7 bases, the J end by 8 bases, with 14 bases between. The germline CDR1 and CDR2 sequences are MDHEN and SYDVKM. This CDR3 is CASNLEGDGYTF. In DNA, the CDR3 is TGTGCCAGCAACCTCGAAGGGGACGGCTACACCTTC.

This chain joins TRBV29-1 and TRBJ2-7; D is ambiguous. Trimming cost V 3 bases and J 6 bases, with 9 bases left between them. There are 11 residues in the CDR3. Germline-derived CDR1 and CDR2 are SQVTM and ANQGSEA. The CDR3 protein is CSVDPCPEQYF. As DNA, the CDR3 is TGCAGCGTTGACCCTTGCCCCGAGCAGTACTTC.

The CDR3 protein is CASMGQGRAEAFF. CDR3 sequence (DNA): TGTGCCAGCATGGGACAGGGGAGGGCTGAAGCTTTCTTT. This chain connects TRBV4-2 to TRBJ1-1, with TRBD1 matching over 10 bases. V was pared by 7 bases and J by 6 bases, with 5 bases of the junction left unmatched. The CDR3 is made up of 13 amino acids. CDR1 LGHNA and CDR2 YNFKEQ come from the germline V gene.

The chain combines TRBV7-2 with TRBJ2-5; the D call may be TRBD1 or TRBD2 (5 bases each). Between the trimmed V and J ends, which lost 3 bases and 5 bases, there was a span of 16 bases. CDR1 SGHTA and CDR2 FQGNSA come from the germline V gene. The length of the CDR3 is 15 residues. The CDR3 DNA reads as TGTGCCAGCAGCTTGGCCGGGAAGGGGTGGGAGACCCAGTACTTC. It translates to CASSLAGKGWETQYF.

This clone was observed a single time. The chain combines TRBV7-9 with TRBJ2-5; D may correspond to TRBD1 or TRBD2 (5 bases each). V was trimmed by 4 bases and J by 5 bases, leaving 8 bases between them. This CDR3 region has 12 residues. Per germline, CDR1 SEHNR and CDR2 FQNEAQ (reference sequence). CDR3 protein: CASSSEGETQYF. The CDR3 region has the DNA TGTGCCAGCAGCTCCGAGGGGGAGACCCAGTACTTC.

This clone appeared a few times. This rearrangement joins TRBV7-8 to TRBJ2-1; D not certain. From germline, CDR1 is SGHVS and CDR2 FQNEAQ. This CDR3 contains 15 residues. V lost 5 bases and J lost 7, with 18 bases in between. The CDR3 region is CASSIPQTLWNEQFF. The CDR3 nucleotides are TGTGCCAGCAGCATCCCTCAGACCCTTTGGAATGAGCAGTTCTTC.

The rearrangement uses TRBV11-2 and TRBJ1-2; no clear D. This CDR3 has 12 amino acids. Trimming took 5 bases from V and 4 from J, leaving 8 bases between them. Germline V gene lookup returns CDR1 SGHAT and CDR2 FQNNGV. DNA for the CDR3: TGTGCCAGCAGCCCCCTTAGCTATGGCTACACCTTC. Residues: CASSPLSYGYTF.

The CDR3 nucleotides read TGTGCCAGCAGTCTTACAGGCTATGAAGCTTTCTTT. It specifies CASSLTGYEAFF. This rearrangement joins TRBV2 to TRBJ1-1, with D possibly TRBD1 on 5 matching bases. The germline V and J ends were trimmed by 5 bases and 7 bases, with 11 bases remaining between them. CDR1 is SNHLY and CDR2 is FYNNEI in the germline V gene. The CDR3 is 12 amino acids.

The rearrangement links TRBV21-1 to TRBJ2-3; TRBD2 is taken as the D call from the table, unchecked against the DNA. TRBV21-1 has pseudogene status. The CDR3 sequence is 17 residues long. The DNA of the CDR3 is TGTGCCAGCAGCAAATGCTGCCAGCGGGGGGGCTTCGATACGCAGTATTTT. Translated, it gives CASSKCCQRGGFDTQYF.

This chain joins TRBV5-1 and TRBJ2-2; the match to TRBD1 covers 7 bases. Germline CDR1 SGHRS, CDR2 YFSETQ. The CDR3 sequence is 16 residues long. V lost 0 bases and J lost 0; bases outside the gene matches: 2. CDR3 nucleotide sequence: TGCGCCAGCAGCTTGGACGGGACAGCGAACACCGGGGAGCTGTTTTTT. Amino acids: CASSLDGTANTGELFF. The variable domain in full, completed from reference TRBV5-1 and TRBJ2-2, reads KAGVTQTPRYLIKTRGQQVTLSCSPISGHRSVSWYQQTPGQGLQFLFEYFSETQRNKGNFPGRFSGRQFSNSRSEMNVSTLELGDSALYLCASSLDGTANTGELFFGEGSRLTVL.

This clone was seen a single time. This chain connects TRBV18 to TRBJ2-2, with D perhaps TRBD2 (6 bases). V dropped 0 bases and J dropped 6 bases, with 14 bases sitting between them. The germline gives CDR1 KGHSH, CDR2 LQKENI. CDR3 length equals 16 residues. The DNA of the CDR3 is TGTGCCAGCTCACCACCTAACGGGGGTGTATCCGGGGAGCTGTTTTTT. Translating gives CASSPPNGGVSGELFF.